This TCR beta chain was sequenced in a study of blood T cell repertoires in COVID-19. Across the study: PBMCs, B-cell-depleted T cells, or T cells provided the cDNA or gDNA that made up the material.

The CDR3 contains 17 residues. Trimming took 5 bases from V and 6 from J; bases not matched to a gene: 12. In germline, CDR1 is MDHEN, CDR2 SYDVKM. The Seattle patients, enrolled during active infection, were followed longitudinally. The protocol was immunoSEQ multiplex PCR, while the TCRdb copy is restricted to in-frame clones and leaves out a portion. The sample includes approximately 190,000 clones, roughly 82% of them seen just once. Sequenced input: peripheral blood. This TCR was recovered from a woman aged 55-69 years with COVID-19, enrolled during active disease. This sequence joins TRBV28 and TRBJ1-4; 10 nucleotides line up with TRBD1. The chain's CDR3 is CASSPSPSGTGDEKLFF. In nucleotides, the CDR3 is TGTGCCAGCAGTCCCTCCCCCTCCGGGACAGGGGATGAAAAACTGTTTTTT.